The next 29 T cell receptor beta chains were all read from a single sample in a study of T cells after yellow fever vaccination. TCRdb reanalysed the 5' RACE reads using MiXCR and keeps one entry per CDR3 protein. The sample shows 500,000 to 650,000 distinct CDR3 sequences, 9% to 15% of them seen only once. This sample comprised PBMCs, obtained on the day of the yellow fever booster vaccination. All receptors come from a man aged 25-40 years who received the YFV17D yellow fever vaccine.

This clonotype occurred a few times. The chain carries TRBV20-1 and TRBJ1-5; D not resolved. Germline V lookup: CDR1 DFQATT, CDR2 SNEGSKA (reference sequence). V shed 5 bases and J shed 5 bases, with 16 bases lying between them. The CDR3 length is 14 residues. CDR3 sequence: CSASSVGPDQPQHF. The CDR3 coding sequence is TGCAGTGCTTCCTCCGTAGGGCCGGATCAGCCCCAGCATTTT.

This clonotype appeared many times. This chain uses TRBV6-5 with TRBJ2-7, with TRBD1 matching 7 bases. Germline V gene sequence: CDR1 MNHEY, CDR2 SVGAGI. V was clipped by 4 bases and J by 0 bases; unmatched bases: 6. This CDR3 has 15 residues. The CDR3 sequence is CASSLGQGDSYEQYF. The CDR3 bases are TGTGCCAGCAGTTTAGGGCAGGGGGACTCCTACGAGCAGTACTTC.

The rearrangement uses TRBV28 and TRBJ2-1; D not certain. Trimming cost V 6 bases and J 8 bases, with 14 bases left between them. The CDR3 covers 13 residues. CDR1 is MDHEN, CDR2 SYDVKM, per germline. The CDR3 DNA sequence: TGTGCCAGCAGCTTGACACATTGGGATGAGCAGTTCTTC. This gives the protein CASSLTHWDEQFF.

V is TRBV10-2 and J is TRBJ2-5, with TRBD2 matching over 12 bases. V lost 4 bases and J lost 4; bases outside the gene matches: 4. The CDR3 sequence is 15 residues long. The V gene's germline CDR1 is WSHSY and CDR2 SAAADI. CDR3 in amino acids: CASSAPGLAGETQYF. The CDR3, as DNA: TGCGCCAGCAGTGCCCCGGGACTAGCGGGAGAGACCCAGTACTTC.

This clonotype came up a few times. The CDR3 bases are TGTGCCAGCTCACCCCTGGATAGCGGAGGCACAGATACGCAGTATTTT. Translation: CASSPLDSGGTDTQYF. This chain links TRBV18 with TRBJ2-3, with D possibly being TRBD2 (6 bases). V lost 3 bases, J lost 1 base, and 14 bases lay in between. The V gene's germline CDR1 is KGHSH and CDR2 LQKENI. This CDR3 region has 16 residues. Filled out from reference TRBV18 and TRBJ2-3, the complete variable domain reads NAGVMQNPRHLVRRRGQEARLRCSPMKGHSHVYWYRQLPEEGLKFMVYLQKENIIDESGMPKERFSAEFPKEGPSILRIQQVVRGDSAAYFCASSPLDSGGTDTQYFGPGTRLTVL.

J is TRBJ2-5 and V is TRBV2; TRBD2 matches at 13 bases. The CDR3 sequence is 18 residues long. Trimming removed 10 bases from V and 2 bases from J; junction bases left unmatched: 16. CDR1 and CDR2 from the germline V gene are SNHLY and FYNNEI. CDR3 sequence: CAICLASGTSGIQETQYF. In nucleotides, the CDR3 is TGTGCCATCTGTTTAGCCTCTGGGACTAGCGGGATACAAGAGACCCAGTACTTC.

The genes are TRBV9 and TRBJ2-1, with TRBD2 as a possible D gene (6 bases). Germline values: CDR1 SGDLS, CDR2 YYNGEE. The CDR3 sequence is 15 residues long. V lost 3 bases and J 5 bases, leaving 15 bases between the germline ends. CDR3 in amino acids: CASSEDVAENNEQFF. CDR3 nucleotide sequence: TGTGCCAGCAGCGAAGACGTAGCGGAGAACAATGAGCAGTTCTTC.

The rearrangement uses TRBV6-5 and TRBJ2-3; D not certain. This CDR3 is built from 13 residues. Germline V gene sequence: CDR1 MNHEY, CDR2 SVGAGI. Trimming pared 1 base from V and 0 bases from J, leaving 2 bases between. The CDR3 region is CASSYFSTDTQYF. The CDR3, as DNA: TGTGCCAGCAGTTACTTTAGCACAGATACGCAGTATTTT.

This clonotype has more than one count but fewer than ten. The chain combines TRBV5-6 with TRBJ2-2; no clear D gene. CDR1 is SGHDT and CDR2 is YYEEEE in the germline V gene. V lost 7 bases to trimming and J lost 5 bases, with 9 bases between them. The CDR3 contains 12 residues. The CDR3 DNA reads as TGTGCCAGCTTGCTGTTGACCGGGGAGCTGTTTTTT. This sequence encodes CASLLLTGELFF. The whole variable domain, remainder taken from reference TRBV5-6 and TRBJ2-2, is DAGVTQSPTHLIKTRGQQVTLRCSPKSGHDTVSWYQQALGQGPQFIFQYYEEEERQRGNFPDRFSGHQFPNYSSELNVNALLLGDSALYLCASLLLTGELFFGEGSRLTVL.

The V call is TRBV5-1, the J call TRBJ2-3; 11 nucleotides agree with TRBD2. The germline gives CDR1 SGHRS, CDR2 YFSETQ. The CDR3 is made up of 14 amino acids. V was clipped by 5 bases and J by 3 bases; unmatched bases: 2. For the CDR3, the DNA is TGCGCCAGCAGACCTAGCGGGAGGACAGATACGCAGTATTTT. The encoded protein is CASRPSGRTDTQYF.

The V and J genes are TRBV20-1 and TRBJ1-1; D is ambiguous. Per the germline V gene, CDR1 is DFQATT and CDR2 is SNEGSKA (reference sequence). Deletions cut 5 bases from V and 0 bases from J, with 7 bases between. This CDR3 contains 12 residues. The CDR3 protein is CSAQRVNTEAFF. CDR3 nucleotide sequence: TGCAGTGCTCAGAGAGTGAACACTGAAGCTTTCTTT.

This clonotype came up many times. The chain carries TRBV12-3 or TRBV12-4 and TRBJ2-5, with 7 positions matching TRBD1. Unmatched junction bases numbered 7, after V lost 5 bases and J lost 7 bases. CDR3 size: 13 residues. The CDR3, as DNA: TGTGCCAGCAGTAAGACAGGGCGAGGGACCCAGTACTTC. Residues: CASSKTGRGTQYF.

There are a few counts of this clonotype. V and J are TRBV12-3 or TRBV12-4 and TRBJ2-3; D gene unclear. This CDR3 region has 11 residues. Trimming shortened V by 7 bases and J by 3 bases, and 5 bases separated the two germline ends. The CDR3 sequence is CASTMTDTQYF. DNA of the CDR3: TGTGCCAGCACCATGACAGATACGCAGTATTTT.

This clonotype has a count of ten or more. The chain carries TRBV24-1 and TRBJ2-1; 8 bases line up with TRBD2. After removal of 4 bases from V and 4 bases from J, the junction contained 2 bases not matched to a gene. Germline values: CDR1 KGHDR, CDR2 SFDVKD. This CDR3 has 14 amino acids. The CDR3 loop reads CATSEGLGYNEQFF. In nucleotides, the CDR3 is TGTGCCACCAGTGAGGGACTAGGTTACAATGAGCAGTTCTTC.

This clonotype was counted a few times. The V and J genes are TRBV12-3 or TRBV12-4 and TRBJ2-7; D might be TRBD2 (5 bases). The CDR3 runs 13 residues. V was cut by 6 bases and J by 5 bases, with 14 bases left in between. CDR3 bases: TGTGCCAGCAGCCCAAACGGGGTCGACGAGCAGTACTTC. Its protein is CASSPNGVDEQYF.

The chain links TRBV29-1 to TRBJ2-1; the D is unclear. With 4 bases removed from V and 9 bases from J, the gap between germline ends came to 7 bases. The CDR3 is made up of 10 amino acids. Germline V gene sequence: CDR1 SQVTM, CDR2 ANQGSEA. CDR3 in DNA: TGCAGCGTTGTGGGTCTTGAGCAGTTCTTC. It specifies CSVVGLEQFF.

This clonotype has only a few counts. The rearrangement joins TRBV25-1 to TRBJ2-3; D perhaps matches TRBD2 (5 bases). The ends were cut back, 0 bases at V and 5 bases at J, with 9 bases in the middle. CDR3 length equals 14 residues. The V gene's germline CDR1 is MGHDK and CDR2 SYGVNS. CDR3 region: CASSEYIRGDTQYF. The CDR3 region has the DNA TGTGCCAGCAGTGAATATATACGGGGAGATACGCAGTATTTT.

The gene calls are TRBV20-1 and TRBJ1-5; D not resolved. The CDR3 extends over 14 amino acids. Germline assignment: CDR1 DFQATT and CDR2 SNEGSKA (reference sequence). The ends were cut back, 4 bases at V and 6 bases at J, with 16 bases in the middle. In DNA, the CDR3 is TGCAGTGCTACGAGAGGGCCACCCGTTCAGCCCCAGCATTTT. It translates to CSATRGPPVQPQHF.

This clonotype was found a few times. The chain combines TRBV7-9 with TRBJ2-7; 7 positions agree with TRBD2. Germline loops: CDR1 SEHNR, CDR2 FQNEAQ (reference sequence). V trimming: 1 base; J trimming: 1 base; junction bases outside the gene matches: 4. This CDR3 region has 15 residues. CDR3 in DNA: TGTGCCAGCAGCTTAGAGAGCGGGGCTTCCTACGAGCAGTACTTC. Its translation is CASSLESGASYEQYF.

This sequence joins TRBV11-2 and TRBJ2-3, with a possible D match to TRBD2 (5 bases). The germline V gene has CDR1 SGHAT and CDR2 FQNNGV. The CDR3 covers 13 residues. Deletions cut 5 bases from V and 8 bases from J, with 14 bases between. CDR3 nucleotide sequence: TGTGCCAGCAGCGGACCGGGCAGCGGTACGCAGTATTTT. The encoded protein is CASSGPGSGTQYF.

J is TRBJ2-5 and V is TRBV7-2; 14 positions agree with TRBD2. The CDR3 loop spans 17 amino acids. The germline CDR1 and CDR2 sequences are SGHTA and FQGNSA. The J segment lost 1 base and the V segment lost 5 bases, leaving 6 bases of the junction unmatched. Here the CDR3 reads CASSRGTSGSLQETQYF. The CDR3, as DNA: TGTGCCAGCAGCCGTGGGACTAGCGGGAGTCTCCAAGAGACCCAGTACTTC. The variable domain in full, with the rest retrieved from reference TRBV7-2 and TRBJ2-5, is GAGVSQSPSNKVTEKGKDVELRCDPISGHTALYWYRQSLGQGLEFLIYFQGNSAPDKSGLPSDRFSAERTGGSVSTLTIQRTQQEDSAVYLCASSRGTSGSLQETQYFGPGTRLLVL.

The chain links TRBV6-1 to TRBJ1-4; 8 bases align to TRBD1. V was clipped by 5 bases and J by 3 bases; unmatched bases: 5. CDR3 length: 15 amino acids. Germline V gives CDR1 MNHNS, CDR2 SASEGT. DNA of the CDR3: TGTGCCAGCAGTCCAGGGGGCGCGGCTAATGAAAAACTGTTTTTT. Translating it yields CASSPGGAANEKLFF.

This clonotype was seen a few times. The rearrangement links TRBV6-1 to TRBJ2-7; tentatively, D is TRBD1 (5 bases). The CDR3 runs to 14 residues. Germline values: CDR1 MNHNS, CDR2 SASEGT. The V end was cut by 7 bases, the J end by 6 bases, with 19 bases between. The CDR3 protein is CASTKADKTAEQYF. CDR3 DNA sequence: TGTGCCAGCACCAAGGCTGACAAGACAGCCGAGCAGTACTTC.

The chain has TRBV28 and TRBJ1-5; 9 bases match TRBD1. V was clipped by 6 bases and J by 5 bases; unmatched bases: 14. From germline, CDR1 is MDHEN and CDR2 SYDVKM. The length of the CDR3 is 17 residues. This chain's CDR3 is CASSRRTGGQGYQPQHF. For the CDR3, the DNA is TGTGCCAGCAGCCGACGGACCGGCGGACAGGGGTATCAGCCCCAGCATTTT.

The CDR3, as DNA: TGTGCCATCAGTGCGGACAAAAACTACAATGAGCAGTTCTTC. Its translation: CAISADKNYNEQFF. The chain carries TRBV10-3 and TRBJ2-1, with TRBD1 as a possible D gene (5 bases). The CDR3 is 14 residues long. Looked up from germline, CDR1 is ENHRY and CDR2 is SYGVKD. The germline V and J ends were trimmed by 4 bases and 3 bases, with 10 bases remaining between them.

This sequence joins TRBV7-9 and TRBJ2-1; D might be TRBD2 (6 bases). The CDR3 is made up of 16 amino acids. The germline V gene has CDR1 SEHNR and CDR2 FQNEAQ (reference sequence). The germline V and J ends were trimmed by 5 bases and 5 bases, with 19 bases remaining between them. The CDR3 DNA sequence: TGTGCCAGCAGCCCAAAGGAGGGGCTCTCGGACAATGAGCAGTTCTTC. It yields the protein CASSPKEGLSDNEQFF. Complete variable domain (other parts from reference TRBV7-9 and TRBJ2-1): DTGVSQNPRHKITKRGQNVTFRCDPISEHNRLYWYRQTLGQGPEFLTYFQNEAQLEKSRLLSDRFSAERPKGSFSTLEIQRTEQGDSAMYLCASSPKEGLSDNEQFFGPGTRLTVL.

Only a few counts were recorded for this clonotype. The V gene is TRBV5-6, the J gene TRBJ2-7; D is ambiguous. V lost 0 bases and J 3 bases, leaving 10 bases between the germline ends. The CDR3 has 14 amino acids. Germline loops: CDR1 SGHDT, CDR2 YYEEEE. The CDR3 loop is CASSLGHVRYEQYF. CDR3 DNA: TGTGCCAGCAGCTTGGGACACGTCCGCTACGAGCAGTACTTC.

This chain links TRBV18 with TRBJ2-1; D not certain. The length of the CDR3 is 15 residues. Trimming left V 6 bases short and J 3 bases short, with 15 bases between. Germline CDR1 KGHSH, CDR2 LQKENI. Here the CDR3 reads CASSEGRTDYNEQFF. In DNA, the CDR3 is TGTGCCAGCTCTGAAGGACGAACGGACTACAATGAGCAGTTCTTC.

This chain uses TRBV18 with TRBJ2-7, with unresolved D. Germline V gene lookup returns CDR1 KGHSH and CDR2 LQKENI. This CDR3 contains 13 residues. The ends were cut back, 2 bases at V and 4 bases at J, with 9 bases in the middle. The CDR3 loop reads CASSPAQGYEQYF. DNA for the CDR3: TGTGCCAGCTCACCAGCCCAAGGATACGAGCAGTACTTC.